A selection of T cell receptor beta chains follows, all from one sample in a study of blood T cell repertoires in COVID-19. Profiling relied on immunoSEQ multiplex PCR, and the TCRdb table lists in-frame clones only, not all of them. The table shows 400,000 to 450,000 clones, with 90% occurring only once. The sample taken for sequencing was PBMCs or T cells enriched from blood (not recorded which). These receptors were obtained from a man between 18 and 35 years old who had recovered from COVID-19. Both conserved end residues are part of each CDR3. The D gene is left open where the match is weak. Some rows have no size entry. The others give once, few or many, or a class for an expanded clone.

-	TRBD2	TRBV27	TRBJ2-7	TGTGCCAGCAGTCCGTCGACTAGCGGGAGGATAACCGAGCAGTACTTC	CASSPSTSGRITEQYF
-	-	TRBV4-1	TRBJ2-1	TGCGCCAGCAGCCAAGCGGGAAGGGGGAATGAGCAGTTCTTC	CASSQAGRGNEQFF
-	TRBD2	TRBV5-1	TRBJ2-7	TGCGCCAGCAGCCTAAGGACTAGCGGAGACCCCTACGAGCAGTACTTC	CASSLRTSGDPYEQYF
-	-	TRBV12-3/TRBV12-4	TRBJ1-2	TGTGCCTGTCGGGAGGGTAACTATGGCTACACCTTC	CACREGNYGYTF
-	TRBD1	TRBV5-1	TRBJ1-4	TGCGCCAGCAGCACATCTACAGGGGTGGGGAATGAAAAACTGTTTTTT	CASSTSTGVGNEKLFF
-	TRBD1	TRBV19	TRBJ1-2	TGTGCCAGTAGTCCCCGGACAGGACTATATGGCTACACCTTC	CASSPRTGLYGYTF
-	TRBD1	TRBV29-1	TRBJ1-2	TGCAGCACATATAGGACAGGGTTTTATGGCTACACCTTC	CSTYRTGFYGYTF
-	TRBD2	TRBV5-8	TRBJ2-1	TGTGCCAGCAGCCCGCTAGCGGGGGAAACCTACAATGAGCAGTTCTTC	CASSPLAGETYNEQFF
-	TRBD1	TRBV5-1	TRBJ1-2	TGCGCCAGCAGCCTTGGAGGGACAGGGAACGGCTACACCTTC	CASSLGGTGNGYTF
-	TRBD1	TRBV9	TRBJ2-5	TGTGCCAGCAGCGCGACAGGGGGAAGAGAGACCCAGTACTTC	CASSATGGRETQYF
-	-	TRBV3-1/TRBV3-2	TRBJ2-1	TGTGCCAGCAGCCTGAGGAGGGGCCAGAATTACAATGAGCAGTTCTTC	CASSLRRGQNYNEQFF
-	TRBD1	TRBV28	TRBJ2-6	TGTGCCAGCAGTTTGACAGGGGCTGGGGCCAACGTCCTGACTTTC	CASSLTGAGANVLTF
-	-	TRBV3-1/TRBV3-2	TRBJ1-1	TGTGCCAGCAGCCATAGCAACACTGAAGCTTTCTTT	CASSHSNTEAFF
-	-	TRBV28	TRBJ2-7	TGTGCCAGCAGTCCATACCGACAGGACTACGAGCAGTACTTC	CASSPYRQDYEQYF
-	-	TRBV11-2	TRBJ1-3	TGTGCCAGCAGCGTGACAGCCAGCTCTGGAAACACCATATATTTT	CASSVTASSGNTIYF
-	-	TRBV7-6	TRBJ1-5	TGTGCCAGCAGCGCGTCCTCACAGGGATCGTACAATCAGCCCCAGCATTTT	CASSASSQGSYNQPQHF
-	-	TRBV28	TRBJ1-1	TGTGCCAGCAGCCCCGAGTCTCCCGGCGCGGTAGCTTTCTTT	CASSPESPGAVAFF
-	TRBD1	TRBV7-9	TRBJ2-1	TGTGCCAGCAGTTCCGGGACAGGGGGATTCAATGAGCAGTTCTTC	CASSSGTGGFNEQFF
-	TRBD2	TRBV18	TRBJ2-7	TGTGCCAGCTCACCACAGCCTTCTAGCGGGGTACCCTACGAGCAGTACTTC	CASSPQPSSGVPYEQYF
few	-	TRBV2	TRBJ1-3	TGTGCCAGCAGTCAAAGCAGGGGAGACACCATATATTTT	CASSQSRGDTIYF
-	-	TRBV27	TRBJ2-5	TGTGCCAGCAGTTTATTGGTAGCGCCGGGGACCCAGTACTTC	CASSLLVAPGTQYF
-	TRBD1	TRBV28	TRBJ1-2	TGTGCCAGCAGTTTATACGGACAGGGCCTCACCTTC	CASSLYGQGLTF
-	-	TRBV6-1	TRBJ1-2	TGTGCCAGCAGTGAAGCCGGGAGGCTTTCTAACTATGGCTACACCTTC	CASSEAGRLSNYGYTF
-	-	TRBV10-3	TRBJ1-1	TGTGCCATCAGTGAAGGCCTCGTGGCCGGGGCTTTCTTT	CAISEGLVAGAFF
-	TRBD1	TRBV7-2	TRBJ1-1	TGTGCCAGCAGCCGCCGGCAGGGGGCATTAAGGGACACTGAAGCTTTCTTT	CASSRRQGALRDTEAFF
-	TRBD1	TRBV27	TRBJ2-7	TGTGCCAGCAGATGGACAGGTCCCAGCTACGAGCAGTACTTC	CASRWTGPSYEQYF
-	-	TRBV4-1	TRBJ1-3	TGCGCCAGCAGCCAAGAGACAGGAGGACACTCTGGAAACACCATATATTTT	CASSQETGGHSGNTIYF
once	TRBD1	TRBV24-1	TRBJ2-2	TGTGCCACCAGGGGACAGGGGGGTACCGGGGAGCTGTTTTTT	CATRGQGGTGELFF
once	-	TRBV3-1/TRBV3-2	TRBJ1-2	TGTGCCAGCAGCCATGGACAGAGTTGGGGCTACACCTTC	CASSHGQSWGYTF
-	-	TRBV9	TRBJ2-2	TGTGCCAGCAGCGTAGAACCGGGGGTAAACACCGGGGAGCTGTTTTTT	CASSVEPGVNTGELFF
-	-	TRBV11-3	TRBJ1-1	TGTGCCAGCAGCTTGGGGCGGATGAACACTGAAGCTTTCTTT	CASSLGRMNTEAFF
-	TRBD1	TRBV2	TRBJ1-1	TGTGCCAGCGGGATCGGACAGGGGATTATTGAAGCTTTCTTT	CASGIGQGIIEAFF
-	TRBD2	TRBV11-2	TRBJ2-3	TGTGCCAGCAGCCGGAATCGGGGGGTCGGAGATACGCAGTATTTT	CASSRNRGVGDTQYF
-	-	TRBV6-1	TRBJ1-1	TGTGCCAGCAGTGAAGGTGCCGAGGGCACTGAAGCTTTCTTT	CASSEGAEGTEAFF
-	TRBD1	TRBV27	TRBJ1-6	TGTGCCAGCAGCAAAGACAGGGTATCTTCACCCCTCCACTTT	CASSKDRVSSPLHF